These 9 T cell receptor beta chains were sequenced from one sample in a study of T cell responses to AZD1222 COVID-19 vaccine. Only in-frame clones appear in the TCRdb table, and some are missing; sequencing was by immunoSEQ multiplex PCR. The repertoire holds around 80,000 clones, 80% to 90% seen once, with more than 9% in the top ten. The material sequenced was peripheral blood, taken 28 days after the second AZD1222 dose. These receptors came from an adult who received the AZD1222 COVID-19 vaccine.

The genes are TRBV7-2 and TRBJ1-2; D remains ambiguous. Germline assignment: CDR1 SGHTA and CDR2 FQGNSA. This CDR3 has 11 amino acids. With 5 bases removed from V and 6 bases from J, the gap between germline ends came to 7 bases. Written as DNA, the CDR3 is TGTGCCAGCAGCCCGATAGATGGCTACACCTTC. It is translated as CASSPIDGYTF.

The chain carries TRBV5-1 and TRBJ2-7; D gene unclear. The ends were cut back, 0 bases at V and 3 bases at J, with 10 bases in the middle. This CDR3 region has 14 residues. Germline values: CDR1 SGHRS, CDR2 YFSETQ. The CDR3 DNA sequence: TGCGCCAGCAGCTTGGGTAGGGATGTCTACGAGCAGTACTTC. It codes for CASSLGRDVYEQYF. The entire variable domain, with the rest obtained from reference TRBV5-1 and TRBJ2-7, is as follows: KAGVTQTPRYLIKTRGQQVTLSCSPISGHRSVSWYQQTPGQGLQFLFEYFSETQRNKGNFPGRFSGRQFSNSRSEMNVSTLELGDSALYLCASSLGRDVYEQYFGPGTRLTVT.

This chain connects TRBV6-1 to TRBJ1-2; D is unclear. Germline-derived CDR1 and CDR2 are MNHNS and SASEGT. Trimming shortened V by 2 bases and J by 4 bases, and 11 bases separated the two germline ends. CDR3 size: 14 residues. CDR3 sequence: CASSERNRSYGYTF. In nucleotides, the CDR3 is TGTGCCAGCAGTGAACGGAACAGAAGCTATGGCTACACCTTC.

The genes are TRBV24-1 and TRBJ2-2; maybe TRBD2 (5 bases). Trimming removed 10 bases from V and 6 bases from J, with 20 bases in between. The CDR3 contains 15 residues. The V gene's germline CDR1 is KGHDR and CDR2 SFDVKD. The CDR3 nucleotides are TGTGCCACGTCCCCACTCCGGGGTAACGCCGGGGAGCTGTTTTTT. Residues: CATSPLRGNAGELFF.

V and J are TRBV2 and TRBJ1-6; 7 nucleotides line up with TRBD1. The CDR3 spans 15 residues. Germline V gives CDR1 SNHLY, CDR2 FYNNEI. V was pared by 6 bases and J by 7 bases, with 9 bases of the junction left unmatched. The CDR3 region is CASRLTGERNSPLHF. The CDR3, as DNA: TGTGCCAGCAGACTTACAGGGGAGAGGAATTCACCCCTCCACTTT.

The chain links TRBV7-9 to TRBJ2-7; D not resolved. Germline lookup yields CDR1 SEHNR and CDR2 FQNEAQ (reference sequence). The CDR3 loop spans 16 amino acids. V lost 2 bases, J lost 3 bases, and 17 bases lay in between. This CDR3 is CASSLYSGNRGYEQYF. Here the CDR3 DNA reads TGTGCCAGCAGCTTATACTCGGGTAACCGAGGCTACGAGCAGTACTTC.

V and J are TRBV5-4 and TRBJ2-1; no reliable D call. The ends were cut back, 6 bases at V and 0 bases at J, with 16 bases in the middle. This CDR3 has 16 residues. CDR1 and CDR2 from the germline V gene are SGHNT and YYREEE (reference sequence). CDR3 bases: TGTGCCAGCACTCCTCTTGGGCCCGGCTCCTACAATGAGCAGTTCTTC. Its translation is CASTPLGPGSYNEQFF.

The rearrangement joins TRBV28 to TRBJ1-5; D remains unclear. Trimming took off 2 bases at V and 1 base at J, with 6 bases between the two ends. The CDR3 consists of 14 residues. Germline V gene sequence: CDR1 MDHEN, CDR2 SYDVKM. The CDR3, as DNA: TGTGCCAGCAGTTTAGAACAGAGCAATCAGCCCCAGCATTTT. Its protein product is CASSLEQSNQPQHF.

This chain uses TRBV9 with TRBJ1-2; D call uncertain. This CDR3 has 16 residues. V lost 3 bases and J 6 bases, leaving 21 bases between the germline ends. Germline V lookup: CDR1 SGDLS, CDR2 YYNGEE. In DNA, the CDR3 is TGTGCCAGCAGCGAGGCAAGGGTGCCAACGCGCCATGGCTACACCTTC. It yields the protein CASSEARVPTRHGYTF.